Following are 29 T cell receptor beta chains from one sample sequenced in a study of kidney transplant recipient with SARS-CoV-2 infection. TCRdb re-derived calls from the reads in MiXCR, one entry per CDR3 protein. Of 200,000 to 300,000 distinct CDR3 sequences in the sample, around 28% were seen once. Sequencing was performed on a blood sample, taken at baseline and on roughly day 120 from a kidney transplant recipient. These TCRs come from a male patient in his 30s who had COVID-19 and was a kidney transplant recipient. Some T cells could come from the graft donor.

Comment on this clonotype: This may come from a read error, since a much larger clone is one base off. The CDR3 coding sequence is TGTGCCAGCAGCATAGGCGGACTAGCGGGAGCGGATGAGCAGTTCTTC. Protein product: CASSIGGLAGADEQFF. This sequence joins TRBV9 and TRBJ2-1, with TRBD2 matching 13 bases. CDR1 SGDLS and CDR2 YYNGEE come from the germline V gene. The CDR3 runs 16 residues. Trimming at V came to 4 bases and at J to 8 bases, leaving 9 bases not matched to a gene. Complete variable domain (other parts from reference TRBV9 and TRBJ2-1): DSGVTQTPKHLITATGQRVTLRCSPRSGDLSVYWYQQSLDQGLQFLIQYYNGEERAKGNILERFSAQQFPDLHSELNLSSLELGDSALYFCASSIGGLAGADEQFFGPGTRLTVL.

This clonotype occurred many times. This chain links TRBV11-1 with TRBJ2-7; TRBD1 aligns across 8 bases. J was trimmed by 1 base and V by 5 bases; bases with no gene match: 7. In germline, CDR1 is SGHAT, CDR2 FQDESV (reference sequence). CDR3 length equals 15 residues. This CDR3 is CASSRSTGASYEQYF. The DNA for the CDR3 is TGTGCCAGCAGCCGGTCGACAGGGGCTTCCTACGAGCAGTACTTC.

The chain joins TRBV5-3 to TRBJ1-2; D uncertain. TRBV5-3 carries the ORF label, with uncertain function. CDR3 size: 16 residues. The V end lost 10 bases, the J end lost 4 bases, and 26 bases lay between the germline ends. For the CDR3, the DNA is TGTGCCGGAACTCGCGTAGTGGTGAGAAAGACCTATGGCTACACCTTC. Residues: CAGTRVVVRKTYGYTF.

The chain employs TRBV20-1 and TRBJ2-7; TRBD2 aligns across 16 bases. V gave up 6 bases and J gave up 6 bases; unmatched junction bases: 17. CDR1 is DFQATT and CDR2 is SNEGSKA in the germline V gene (reference sequence). The CDR3 has 18 residues. Here the CDR3 DNA reads TGCAGTGCCATATCGCATCCGGGACTAGCGGGAGGGCCCCGCGAGCAGTACTTC. Residues: CSAISHPGLAGGPREQYF.

As regards this clonotype: A read error is possible here, since a much larger clone lies one base away. V usage is TRBV5-4 and J usage is TRBJ2-7; D might be TRBD2 (5 bases). CDR3 length: 15 amino acids. From germline, CDR1 is SGHNT and CDR2 YYREEE (reference sequence). The CDR3 sequence: CASSLGVSGSYGQYF. The CDR3 DNA reads as TGTGCCAGCAGCTTGGGAGTAAGTGGGAGCTACGGGCAGTACTTC.

This clonotype was detected ten times or more. This rearrangement joins TRBV12-3 or TRBV12-4 to TRBJ2-1; perhaps TRBD2 as D (6 bases). Trimming removed 3 bases from V and 8 bases from J, with 17 bases in between. The CDR3 totals 15 residues. The DNA of the CDR3 is TGTGCCAGCAGTTTCCTCGTTGAGCTAGCGCATGAGCAGTTCTTC. It specifies CASSFLVELAHEQFF.

This clonotype was seen repeatedly, ten times or more. The chain recombines TRBV5-1 with TRBJ2-1; weak D call: TRBD2 (5 bases). Germline CDR1 reads SGHRS; CDR2 reads YFSETQ. V gave up 4 bases and J gave up 3 bases, with 11 bases separating them. The CDR3 spans 14 residues. The CDR3 nucleotides read TGCGCCAGCAGCGACGGCCGGGACTACAATGAGCAGTTCTTC. Protein product: CASSDGRDYNEQFF.

The table lists this clonotype with many counts. The CDR3 DNA reads TGTGCCAGCAGCCTCCAAACCGGGACTAGCCTGTACAATGAGCAGTTCTTC. Translated, it gives CASSLQTGTSLYNEQFF. This chain links TRBV14 with TRBJ2-1; 9 nucleotides match TRBD2. Germline V gene lookup returns CDR1 SGHDN and CDR2 FVKESK. The CDR3 runs 17 residues. The V and J ends lost 4 bases and 4 bases, in that order; junction bases with no gene match: 11.

This clonotype was recorded at least ten times. This rearrangement joins TRBV2 to TRBJ2-2, with TRBD1 as a possible D gene (6 bases). CDR1 and CDR2 from the germline V gene are SNHLY and FYNNEI. CDR3 size: 14 residues. Trimming cost V 7 bases and J 0 bases, with 9 bases left between them. The DNA of the CDR3 is TGTGCCAGCACCGGGACAACGAACACCGGGGAGCTGTTTTTT. Translating it yields CASTGTTNTGELFF. Full variable domain (outside the CDR3, taken from reference TRBV2 and TRBJ2-2): EPEVTQTPSHQVTQMGQEVILRCVPISNHLYFYWYRQILGQKVEFLVSFYNNEISEKSEIFDDQFSVERPDGSNFTLKIRSTKLEDSAMYFCASTGTTNTGELFFGEGSRLTVL.

A note on this clonotype: A single base separates this from a much larger clone, so it may be a read error. This chain joins TRBV11-1 and TRBJ1-1, with a possible D match to TRBD1 (6 bases). This CDR3 is built from 15 residues. Germline V CDR1 and CDR2: SGHAT, FQDESV (reference sequence). The V gene lost 2 bases and the J gene lost 6 bases, with 16 bases spanning the gap. CDR3 sequence reads: CASSLRGAGAPEAFF. CDR3 coding DNA: TGTGCCAGCAGCTTACGCGGGGCAGGGGCCCCTGAAGCTTTCTTT.

This clonotype occurred many times. This chain links TRBV28 with TRBJ1-5, with D maybe TRBD1 (6 bases). CDR1 is MDHEN and CDR2 is SYDVKM in the germline V gene. CDR3 length: 15 amino acids. With 6 bases removed from V and 6 bases from J, the gap between germline ends came to 18 bases. DNA of the CDR3: TGTGCCAGCAGAGGGGGGGATCGGGCGGCTCAGCCCCAGCATTTT. This sequence encodes CASRGGDRAAQPQHF. Drawing the rest from reference TRBV28 and TRBJ1-5, the complete variable domain is DVKVTQSSRYLVKRTGEKVFLECVQDMDHENMFWYRQDPGLGLRLIYFSYDVKMKEKGDIPEGYSVSREKKERFSLILESASTNQTSMYLCASRGGDRAAQPQHFGDGTRLSIL.

This clonotype has a count of ten or more. The V call is TRBV11-2, the J call TRBJ2-7, with TRBD1 matching over 7 bases. V shed 3 bases and J 4 bases; nucleotides not matched to a gene: 15. The CDR3 extends over 17 amino acids. Germline assignment: CDR1 SGHAT and CDR2 FQNNGV. The CDR3 loop is CASSFLDGLTGNYEQYF. CDR3 bases: TGTGCCAGCAGCTTCTTGGACGGTCTGACAGGGAATTACGAGCAGTACTTC.

This clonotype has a count of ten or more. This chain links TRBV5-4 with TRBJ1-5; 7 bases align to TRBD1. The CDR3 totals 13 residues. Trimming cost V 2 bases and J 5 bases; bases outside gene matches: 1. Germline V gene data show CDR1 as SGHNT and CDR2 as YYREEE (reference sequence). The CDR3 here is CASSLDRDQPQHF. The CDR3 nucleotides are TGTGCCAGCAGCTTAGACAGGGATCAGCCCCAGCATTTT.

For this clonotype: One junction end does not reproduce the germline sequence, and a read error may be involved. The J gene is TRBJ2-6, the V gene TRBV7-9; D is perhaps TRBD1 or TRBD2 (5 bases each). Germline CDR1 and CDR2: SEHNR and FQNEAQ (reference sequence). The CDR3 is 16 amino acids. CDR3 coding DNA: TGTGCCAGCGCATGGGACGATAGCTCTGGAGCCAACATCCTGACTTTC. Translating it yields CASAWDDSSGANILTF.

This clonotype was observed a few times. The chain recombines TRBV10-3 with TRBJ2-3, with TRBD2 identical over 12 bases. CDR1 and CDR2 from the germline V gene are ENHRY and SYGVKD. J lost 2 bases, V lost 6 bases, and 6 bases had no gene match. The CDR3 runs 16 residues. The CDR3 protein is CAIRSGLAGSTDTQYF. CDR3 DNA sequence: TGTGCCATCAGATCGGGACTAGCGGGCTCCACAGATACGCAGTATTTT.

In its sample, this clonotype was seen a few times. A clone one base away is much larger, so this may be a read error. The genes are TRBV28 and TRBJ2-7; perhaps TRBD1 as D (5 bases). The germline CDR1 and CDR2 sequences are MDHEN and SYDVKM. V was pared by 8 bases and J by 2 bases, with 16 bases between. This CDR3 region has 14 residues. The DNA of the CDR3 is TGTGCCAGCGCGACAGCGACCAGAGCCTACGAGCAGTACTTC. Amino acid sequence: CASATATRAYEQYF.

Only a few counts were recorded for this clonotype. V usage is TRBV20-1 and J usage is TRBJ2-1; D gene uncertain. Trimming stripped 0 bases from V and 5 bases from J, with 26 bases between. The CDR3 totals 19 residues. Germline CDR1 is DFQATT and CDR2 is SNEGSKA (reference sequence). CDR3 nucleotides: TGCAGTGCTAGAGATCTACCCGGGCGCCTACCTCCTCCTCACAATGAGCAGTTCTTC. This translates into CSARDLPGRLPPPHNEQFF.

As to this clonotype: With a much larger clone just one base away, this may be a read error. The rearrangement links TRBV10-3 to TRBJ2-7; D perhaps matches TRBD1 (6 bases). Germline CDR1 is ENHRY and CDR2 is SYGVKD. Trimming cost V 4 bases and J 3 bases, with 10 bases left between them. The CDR3 is 13 residues long. The CDR3, as DNA: TGTGCCATCAGTGGGTCCAGGGGCTACGAGCAGTACTTC. This codes for CAISGSRGYEQYF.

Details on this clonotype: Since a much larger clone is just one base distant, this may be a read error. V gene TRBV2 combines with J gene TRBJ1-2; tentative D call: TRBD1 (6 bases). The germline V and J ends were trimmed by 6 bases and 3 bases, with 11 bases remaining between them. The CDR3 extends over 13 amino acids. The germline CDR1 and CDR2 sequences are SNHLY and FYNNEI. Here the CDR3 reads CASRRAGDYGYTF. DNA for the CDR3: TGTGCCAGCAGGCGGGCAGGGGACTATGGCTACACCTTC.

This clonotype was detected ten times or more. The chain joins TRBV11-2 to TRBJ2-7; TRBD1 aligns across 8 bases. The germline V gene has CDR1 SGHAT and CDR2 FQNNGV. J gave up 3 bases and V 0 bases, and 7 bases lay outside the gene matches. The CDR3 loop spans 16 amino acids. CDR3 amino acids: CASSLDQARGLYEQYF. For the CDR3, the DNA is TGTGCCAGCAGCTTAGATCAGGCCAGGGGGCTCTACGAGCAGTACTTC. The full variable domain, its missing parts supplied by reference TRBV11-2 and TRBJ2-7, is EAGVAQSPRYKIIEKRQSVAFWCNPISGHATLYWYQQILGQGPKLLIQFQNNGVVDDSQLPKDRFSAERLKGVDSTLKIQPAKLEDSAVYLCASSLDQARGLYEQYFGPGTRLTVT.

Remarks on this clonotype: Relative to the germline gene, one junction end is altered; a read error may explain this. V gene TRBV20-1 combines with J gene TRBJ1-1; D is uncertain. Germline V gives CDR1 DFQATT, CDR2 SNEGSKA (reference sequence). The CDR3 is 12 amino acids. CDR3 sequence: CSASPPNTEALF. CDR3 DNA sequence: TGCAGTGCTAGCCCCCCTAACACTGAAGCTCTCTTT.

The table lists this clonotype with many counts. The chain uses TRBV27 and TRBJ2-1, with D possibly called TRBD1 or TRBD2 (6 bases each). Germline V gene sequence: CDR1 MNHEY, CDR2 SMNVEV (reference sequence). V shed 5 bases and J shed 4 bases, with 18 bases lying between them. This CDR3 region has 16 residues. This CDR3 is CASSLDPIGGYNEQFF. The CDR3 DNA reads as TGTGCCAGCAGTCTCGACCCAATAGGGGGGTACAATGAGCAGTTCTTC.

Comment on this clonotype: It may be a read error: a sequence one base away is much more abundant. Likely a read error: the CDR3 ends without its conserved phenylalanine or tryptophan. This chain's CDR3 is CSAWGLAGHNEQYL. CDR3 in DNA: TGCAGCGCCTGGGGCCTAGCGGGACACAACGAGCAGTACCTC. The chain links TRBV29-1 to TRBJ2-4, with 9 bases identical to TRBD2. The last part of the DNA fits TRBJ2-7 better; the J call may be wrong. There are 14 residues in the CDR3. Germline-derived CDR1 and CDR2 are SQVTM and ANQGSEA.

As concerns this clonotype: A single base separates this from a much larger clone, so it may be a read error. The chain carries TRBV7-6 and TRBJ1-3; the match to TRBD1 covers 7 bases. Per the germline V gene, CDR1 is SGHVS and CDR2 is FNYEAQ. Germline trimming cut 8 bases from V and 0 bases from J; bases unmatched to any gene: 7. The CDR3 consists of 15 residues. The CDR3 sequence is CASGLRDSSGNTIYF. The CDR3 region has the DNA TGTGCCAGCGGCCTACGGGACAGCTCTGGAAACACCATATATTTT.

With respect to this clonotype: Being one base from a much bigger clone, this may be a read error. The V gene is TRBV6-6, the J gene TRBJ2-3; possible D gene TRBD1, 5 bases. Germline V gene lookup returns CDR1 MNHNY and CDR2 SVGAGI (reference sequence). This CDR3 has 17 amino acids. For the CDR3, the DNA is TGTGCCAACAGTTACTCCGCAGGGAAGGGGAGCACAGATACGCAGTATTTT. Protein product: CANSYSAGKGSTDTQYF.

Concerning this clonotype: This may arise from a read error, as a much more abundant clone is one base away. The rearrangement joins TRBV7-2 to TRBJ2-1; D is undetermined. CDR3 length equals 13 residues. V was pared by 7 bases and J by 8 bases, with 15 bases between. Germline V lookup: CDR1 SGHTA, CDR2 FQGNSA. CDR3 coding DNA: TGTGCCAGCACCAGAGACTTCCCCCATGAGCAGTTCTTC. Amino acids: CASTRDFPHEQFF.

On this clonotype: A much larger clone lies one base from this, so it may be a read error. J is TRBJ1-6 and V is TRBV19; possibly TRBD1 for D (6 bases). Germline lookup yields CDR1 LNHDA and CDR2 SQIVND (reference sequence). The germline V and J ends were trimmed by 3 bases and 3 bases, with 15 bases remaining between them. The CDR3 consists of 17 residues. CDR3: CASSIRGGQYYNSPLHF. As DNA, the CDR3 is TGTGCCAGTAGTATTCGGGGCGGACAGTACTATAATTCACCCCTCCACTTT.

This clonotype was seen only a few times. The chain is built from TRBV12-3 or TRBV12-4 and TRBJ2-5; 10 nucleotides agree with TRBD2. V dropped 3 bases and J dropped 4; count of bases not matched to a gene: 8. This CDR3 is 16 amino acids long. CDR3 DNA sequence: TGTGCCAGCAGTTTTCGTAGCGGGGGGCCGGGAGAGACCCAGTACTTC. Protein product: CASSFRSGGPGETQYF.

This clonotype showed up many times. J is TRBJ1-2 and V is TRBV7-1; unclear D gene. TRBV7-1 is an ORF for which the function is uncertain. Trimming left V 5 bases short and J 4 bases short, with 23 bases between. The CDR3 totals 17 residues. DNA for the CDR3: TGTGCCAGCAGCCGGGTGCCTCACGAGGGAAAGACCTATGGCTACACCTTC. Amino acid sequence: CASSRVPHEGKTYGYTF.